The subject of this entry is one TCR beta chain. The data are from a study of blood T cell repertoires in COVID-19. Only in-frame clones appear in the TCRdb table, and some are missing; sequencing was by immunoSEQ multiplex PCR. There are some 400,000 clones in the sample; 87% occur only once, and 8.5% to 12% lies in the top ten. The length of the CDR3 is 15 residues. The germline V gene has CDR1 SGHTA and CDR2 FQGNSA. The ends were cut back, 0 bases at V and 0 bases at J, with 9 bases in the middle. Material for sequencing was peripheral blood. The V gene is TRBV7-2, the J gene TRBJ2-7; unclear D gene. This receptor was identified in a woman younger than 45 with COVID-19, enrolled during active disease. The CDR3 spells CASSLANAISYEQYF. The CDR3 DNA reads TGTGCCAGCAGCTTAGCGAACGCGATCTCCTACGAGCAGTACTTC.